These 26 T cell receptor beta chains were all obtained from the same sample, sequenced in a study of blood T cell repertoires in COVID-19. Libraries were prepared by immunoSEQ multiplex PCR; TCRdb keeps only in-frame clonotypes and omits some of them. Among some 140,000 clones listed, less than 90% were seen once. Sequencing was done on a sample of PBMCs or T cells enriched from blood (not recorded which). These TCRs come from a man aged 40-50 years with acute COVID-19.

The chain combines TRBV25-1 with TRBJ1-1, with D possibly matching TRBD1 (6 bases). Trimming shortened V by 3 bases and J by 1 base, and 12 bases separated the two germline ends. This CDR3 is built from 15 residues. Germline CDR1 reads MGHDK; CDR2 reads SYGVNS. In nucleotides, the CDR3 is TGTGCCAGCAGTGACTTCAGGGGAGCGAACACTGAAGCTTTCTTT. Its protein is CASSDFRGANTEAFF.

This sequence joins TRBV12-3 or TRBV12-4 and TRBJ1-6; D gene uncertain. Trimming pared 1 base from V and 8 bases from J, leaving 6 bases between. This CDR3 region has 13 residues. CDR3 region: CASSLVTDSPLHF. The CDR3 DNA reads TGTGCCAGCAGTTTAGTAACAGATTCACCCCTCCACTTT.

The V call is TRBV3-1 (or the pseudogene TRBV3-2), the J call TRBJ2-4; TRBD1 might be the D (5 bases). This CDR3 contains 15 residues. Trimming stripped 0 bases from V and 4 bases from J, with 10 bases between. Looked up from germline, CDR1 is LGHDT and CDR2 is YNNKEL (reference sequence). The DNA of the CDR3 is TGTGCCAGCAGCCAAGAAATAGGGGATAAAAACATTCAGTACTTC. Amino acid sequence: CASSQEIGDKNIQYF.

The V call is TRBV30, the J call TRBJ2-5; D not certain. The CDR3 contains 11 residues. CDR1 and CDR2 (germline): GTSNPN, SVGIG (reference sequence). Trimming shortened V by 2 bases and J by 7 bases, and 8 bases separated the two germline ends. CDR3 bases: TGTGCCTGGAGTCCCCCGGGGACCCAGTACTTC. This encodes CAWSPPGTQYF.

This CDR3 reads CALIDRRSSYEQYF. CDR3 in DNA: TGTGCCTTGATAGACCGTAGGAGCTCCTACGAGCAGTACTTC. The J gene is TRBJ2-7, the V gene TRBV30; D unclear. CDR1 is GTSNPN, CDR2 SVGIG, per germline (reference sequence). V was shortened by 7 bases and J by 0 bases, with 16 bases between the two germline ends. The CDR3 loop spans 14 amino acids.

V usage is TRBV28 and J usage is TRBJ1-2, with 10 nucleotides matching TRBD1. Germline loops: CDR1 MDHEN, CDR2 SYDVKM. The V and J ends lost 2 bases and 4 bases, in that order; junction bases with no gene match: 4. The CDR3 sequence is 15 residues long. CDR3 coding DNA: TGTGCCAGCAGTTTACCGGGACAGGGGACCTATGGCTACACCTTC. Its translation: CASSLPGQGTYGYTF.

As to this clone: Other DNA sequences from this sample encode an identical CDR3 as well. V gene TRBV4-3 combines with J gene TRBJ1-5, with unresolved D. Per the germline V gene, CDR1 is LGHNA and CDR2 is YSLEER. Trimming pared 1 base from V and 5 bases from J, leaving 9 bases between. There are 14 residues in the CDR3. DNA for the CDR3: TGCGCCAGCAGCCAAGGGAGAGGTGATCAGCCCCAGCATTTT. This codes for CASSQGRGDQPQHF.

CDR3 bases: TGTGCCAGCAGCGAGGACAGGGGGCATTATGGCTACACCTTC. It codes for CASSEDRGHYGYTF. The chain employs TRBV5-5 and TRBJ1-2, with 11 bases that match TRBD1. The germline V gene encodes CDR1 SGHKS and CDR2 YYEKEE (reference sequence). This CDR3 region has 14 residues. J gave up 5 bases and V 4 bases, and 4 bases lay outside the gene matches.

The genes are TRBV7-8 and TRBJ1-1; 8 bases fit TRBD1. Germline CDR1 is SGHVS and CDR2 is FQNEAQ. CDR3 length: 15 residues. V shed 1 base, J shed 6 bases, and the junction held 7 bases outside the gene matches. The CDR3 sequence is CASSLETGVYSEAFF. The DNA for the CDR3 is TGTGCCAGCAGCTTAGAGACAGGGGTTTATTCTGAAGCTTTCTTT. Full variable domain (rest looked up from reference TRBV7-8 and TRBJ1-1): GAGVSQSPRYKVAKRGQDVALRCDPISGHVSLFWYQQALGQGPEFLTYFQNEAQLDKSGLPSDRFFAERPEGSVSTLKIQRTQQEDSAVYLCASSLETGVYSEAFFGQGTRLTVV.

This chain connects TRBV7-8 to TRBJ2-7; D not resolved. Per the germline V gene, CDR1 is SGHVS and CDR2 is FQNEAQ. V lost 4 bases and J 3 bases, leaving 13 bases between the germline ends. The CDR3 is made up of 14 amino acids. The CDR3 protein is CASSSSETHYEQYF. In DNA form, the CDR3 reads TGTGCCAGCAGCTCCAGCGAGACCCACTACGAGCAGTACTTC. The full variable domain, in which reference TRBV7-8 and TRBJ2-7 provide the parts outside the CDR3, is GAGVSQSPRYKVAKRGQDVALRCDPISGHVSLFWYQQALGQGPEFLTYFQNEAQLDKSGLPSDRFFAERPEGSVSTLKIQRTQQEDSAVYLCASSSSETHYEQYFGPGTRLTVT.

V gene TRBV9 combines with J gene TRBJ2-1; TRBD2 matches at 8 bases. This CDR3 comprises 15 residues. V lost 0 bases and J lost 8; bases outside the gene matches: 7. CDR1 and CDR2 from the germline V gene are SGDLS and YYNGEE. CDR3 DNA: TGTGCCAGCAGCGTAGGTATTAGCGGGAAGGATGAGCAGTTCTTC. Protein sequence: CASSVGISGKDEQFF.

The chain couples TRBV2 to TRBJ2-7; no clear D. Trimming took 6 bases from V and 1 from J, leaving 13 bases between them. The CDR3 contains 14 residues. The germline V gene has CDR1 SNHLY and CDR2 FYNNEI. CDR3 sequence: CASRREAVSYEQYF. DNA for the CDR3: TGTGCCAGCAGAAGAGAGGCCGTTTCCTACGAGCAGTACTTC.

This chain's CDR3 is CASSIQGARLGGYTF. The CDR3 DNA sequence: TGTGCCAGCAGTATACAGGGGGCGCGGCTCGGTGGCTACACCTTC. J is TRBJ1-2 and V is TRBV28; 9 bases agree with TRBD1. The CDR3 sequence is 15 residues long. Germline V gene lookup returns CDR1 MDHEN and CDR2 SYDVKM. The V gene end was trimmed by 5 bases and the J gene end by 7 bases; junction bases not matched to a gene: 11.

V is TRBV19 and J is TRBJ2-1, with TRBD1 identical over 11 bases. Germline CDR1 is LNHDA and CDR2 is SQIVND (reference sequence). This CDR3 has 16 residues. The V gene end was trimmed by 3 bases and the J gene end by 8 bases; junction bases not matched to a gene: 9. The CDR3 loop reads CASSIGKGQGAHEQFF. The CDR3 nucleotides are TGTGCCAGTAGTATTGGTAAAGGACAGGGGGCCCATGAGCAGTTCTTC.

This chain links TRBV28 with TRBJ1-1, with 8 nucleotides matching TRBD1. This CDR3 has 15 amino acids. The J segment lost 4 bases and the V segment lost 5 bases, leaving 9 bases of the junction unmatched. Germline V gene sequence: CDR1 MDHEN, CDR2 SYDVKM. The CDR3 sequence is CASSPGGASGTEAFF. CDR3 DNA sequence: TGTGCCAGCAGTCCAGGGGGCGCCTCCGGCACTGAAGCTTTCTTT.

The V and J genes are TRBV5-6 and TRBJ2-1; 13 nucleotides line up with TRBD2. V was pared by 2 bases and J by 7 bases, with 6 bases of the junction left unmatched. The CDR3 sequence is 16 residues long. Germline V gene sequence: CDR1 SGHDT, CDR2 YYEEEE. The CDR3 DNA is TGTGCCAGCAGCTTCGGACTAGCGGGAGTTTCAAATGAGCAGTTCTTC. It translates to CASSFGLAGVSNEQFF.

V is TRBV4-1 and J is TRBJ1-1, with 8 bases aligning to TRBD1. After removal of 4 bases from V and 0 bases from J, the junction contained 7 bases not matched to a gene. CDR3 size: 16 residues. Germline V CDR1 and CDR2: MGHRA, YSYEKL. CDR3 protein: CASSRWQGALNTEAFF. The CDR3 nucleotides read TGCGCCAGCAGCCGATGGCAGGGGGCCTTGAACACTGAAGCTTTCTTT.

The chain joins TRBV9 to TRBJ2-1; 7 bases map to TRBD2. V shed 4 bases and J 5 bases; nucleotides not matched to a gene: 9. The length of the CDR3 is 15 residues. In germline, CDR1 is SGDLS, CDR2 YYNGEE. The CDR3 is CASSPWGGINNEQFF. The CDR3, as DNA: TGTGCCAGCAGCCCCTGGGGGGGGATCAACAATGAGCAGTTCTTC.

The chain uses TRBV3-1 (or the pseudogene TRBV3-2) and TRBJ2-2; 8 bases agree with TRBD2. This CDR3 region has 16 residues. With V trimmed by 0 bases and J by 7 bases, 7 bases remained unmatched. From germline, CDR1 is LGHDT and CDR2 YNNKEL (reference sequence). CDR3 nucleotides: TGTGCCAGCAGCCAAGAGACGGGGAGCGGGGGCGGGGAGCTGTTTTTT. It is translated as CASSQETGSGGGELFF.

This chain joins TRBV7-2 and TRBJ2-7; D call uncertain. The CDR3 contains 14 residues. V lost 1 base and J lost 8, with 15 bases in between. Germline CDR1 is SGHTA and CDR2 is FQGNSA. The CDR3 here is CASSLVPELSKQYF. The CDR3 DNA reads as TGTGCCAGCAGCTTAGTTCCCGAGCTGTCGAAGCAGTACTTC.

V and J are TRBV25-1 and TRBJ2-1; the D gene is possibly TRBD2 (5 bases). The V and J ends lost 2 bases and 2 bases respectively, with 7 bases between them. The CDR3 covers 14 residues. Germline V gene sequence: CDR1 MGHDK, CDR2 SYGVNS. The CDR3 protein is CASSEELAYNEQFF. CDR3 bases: TGTGCCAGCAGTGAAGAACTAGCCTACAATGAGCAGTTCTTC.

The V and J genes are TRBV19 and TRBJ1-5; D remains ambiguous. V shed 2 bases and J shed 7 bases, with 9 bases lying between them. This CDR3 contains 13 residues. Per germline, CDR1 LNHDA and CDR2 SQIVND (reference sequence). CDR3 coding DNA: TGTGCCAGTAGTATAACGGGGATGCAGCCCCAGCATTTT. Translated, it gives CASSITGMQPQHF.

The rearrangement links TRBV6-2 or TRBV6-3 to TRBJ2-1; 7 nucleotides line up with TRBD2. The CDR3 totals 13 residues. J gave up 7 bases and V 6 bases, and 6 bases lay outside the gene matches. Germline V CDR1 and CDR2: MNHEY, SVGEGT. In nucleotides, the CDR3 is TGTGCCAGCAGCCCCGGGGGGATGAATGAGCAGTTCTTC. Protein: CASSPGGMNEQFF.

The CDR3 DNA sequence: TGTGCCATCAGCGGAAGCGGGCATAACTCAGATACGCAGTATTTT. The encoded protein is CAISGSGHNSDTQYF. The chain uses TRBV10-3 and TRBJ2-3, with a possible D match to TRBD2 (6 bases). The CDR3 totals 15 residues. The germline gives CDR1 ENHRY, CDR2 SYGVKD. Trimming cost V 6 bases and J 4 bases, with 17 bases left between them.

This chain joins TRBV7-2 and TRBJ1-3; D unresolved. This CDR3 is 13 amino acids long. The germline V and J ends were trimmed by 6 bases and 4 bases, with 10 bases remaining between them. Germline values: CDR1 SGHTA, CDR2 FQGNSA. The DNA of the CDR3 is TGTGCCAGCAGTCAATATGAGGGAAACACCATATATTTT. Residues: CASSQYEGNTIYF. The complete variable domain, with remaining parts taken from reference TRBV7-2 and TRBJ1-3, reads GAGVSQSPSNKVTEKGKDVELRCDPISGHTALYWYRQSLGQGLEFLIYFQGNSAPDKSGLPSDRFSAERTGGSVSTLTIQRTQQEDSAVYLCASSQYEGNTIYFGEGSWLTVV.

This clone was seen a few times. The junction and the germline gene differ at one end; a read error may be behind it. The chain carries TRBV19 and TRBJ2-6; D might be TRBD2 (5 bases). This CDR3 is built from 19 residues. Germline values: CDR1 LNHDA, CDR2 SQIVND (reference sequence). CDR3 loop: CASSDDYSFTSSEANVLTF. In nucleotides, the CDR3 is TGTGCCAGTAGTGACGACTACAGCTTTACGTCCTCTGAGGCCAACGTCCTGACTTTC.